This T cell receptor (beta chain) derives from a study of a mutant IDH1 vaccine in newly diagnosed glioma. Findings of the study overall: Alterations occurring in top peripheral T cell clonotypes seemed unrelated to pseudoprogression.

Documented time point: week 11, during vaccination. The investigators gave 300 ug of mutant IDH1 20-mer peptide in each vaccine dose, together with topical imiquimod. Generated by immunoSEQ multiplex PCR, the TCRdb table keeps only in-frame clones and is missing some. This table has 35,000 or so clones, roughly 80% appearing once. For this clone: Its antigen is still unknown.

V was clipped by 1 base and J by 1 base; unmatched bases: 5. Per germline, CDR1 SGHVS and CDR2 FQNEAQ. There are 16 residues in the CDR3. The source material was peripheral blood mononuclear cells (PBMCs), sampled from a glioma patient whose treatment included an IDH1 peptide vaccine. The TCR sequence derives from a young woman with glioma. Some clones in this sample may be carry-over from other donors' samples. This rearrangement joins TRBV7-8 to TRBJ2-7, with 9 nucleotides matching TRBD1. The CDR3 region is CASSLVPGQGSYEQYF. For the CDR3, the DNA is TGTGCCAGCAGCTTAGTGCCGGGACAGGGATCCTACGAGCAGTACTTC.